The 5 T cell receptor beta chains in this list originate from one sample, sequenced in a study of cytomegalovirus exposure and HLA in healthy donors. With 60 Vbeta and 13 Jbeta primers, the PCR was carried out. Sequencing used immunoSEQ multiplex PCR; TCRdb keeps in-frame clones, though not all of them. The sample holds 150,000 to 200,000 clones, 87% seen once. Sequencing was performed on PBMCs. The source of these receptors is a boy aged 2 to 9 in good health and CMV-seronegative.

This chain uses TRBV4-2 with TRBJ2-1; 10 bases match TRBD2. Losses at the gene ends were 0 bases for V and 2 bases for J; bases not matched to a gene: 16. The germline gives CDR1 LGHNA, CDR2 YNFKEQ. The CDR3 has 21 amino acids. Here the CDR3 DNA reads TGTGCCAGCAGCCAAGATCCGGGAGGGACTAGCGTTTTTGTTACCTACAATGAGCAGTTCTTC. This translates into CASSQDPGGTSVFVTYNEQFF.

V gene TRBV7-9 combines with J gene TRBJ2-3; 8 bases align to TRBD1. This CDR3 is built from 17 residues. V was pared by 5 bases and J by 0 bases, with 10 bases of the junction left unmatched. Per the germline V gene, CDR1 is SEHNR and CDR2 is FQNEAQ (reference sequence). CDR3 sequence reads: CASSAGQGMPSTDTQYF. The CDR3 DNA follows: TGTGCCAGCAGCGCAGGACAGGGTATGCCTAGCACAGATACGCAGTATTTT.

With regard to this clone: The junction differs from germline at one of its ends, possibly a read error. The rearrangement links TRBV7-9 to TRBJ2-2, with 9 bases identical to TRBD2. Germline V CDR1 and CDR2: SEHNR, FQNEAQ (reference sequence). The CDR3 runs to 15 residues. The CDR3 coding sequence is TGTTCCAGCAGTATTCAAGCGGGGGGAACCGGGGAGCTGTTTTTT. This gives the protein CSSSIQAGGTGELFF.

V is TRBV6-1 and J is TRBJ2-7; the D gene is possibly TRBD1 (5 bases). CDR3 length: 13 amino acids. V shed 7 bases and J shed 2 bases, with 12 bases lying between them. Germline assignment: CDR1 MNHNS and CDR2 SASEGT. CDR3 sequence reads: CASTSRGAYEQYF. The CDR3 DNA is TGTGCCAGCACCTCAAGGGGCGCCTACGAGCAGTACTTC.

About this clone itself: The junction departs from the called germline gene at one end, perhaps through a read error. The chain joins TRBV6-5 to TRBJ2-2; D is possibly TRBD2 (5 bases). Germline CDR1 is MNHEY and CDR2 is SVGAGI. CDR3 length: 15 amino acids. The CDR3 protein is CASRPTSRHTGELFF. As DNA, the CDR3 is TGTGCCAGCAGACCCACTAGTAGGCACACCGGAGAGCTGTTTTTT.